Presented here are 17 T cell receptor beta chains from one specimen sequenced in a study of T-cell memory formation after mild COVID-19. TCRdb re-called the 5' RACE reads through MiXCR, storing one row per CDR3 protein. This table holds about 430,000 distinct CDR3 sequences, 18% found once. The sample taken for sequencing was PBMCs or a T cell subset sorted from them (not recorded which). These receptors originate from a man younger than 35 who had mild COVID-19 (a few samples of this study predate the infection). Cell type and time point are not known.

This clonotype was seen more than once but under ten times. The rearrangement uses TRBV6-2 or TRBV6-3 and TRBJ1-5, with TRBD1 matching 7 bases. V lost 6 bases and J lost 4; bases outside the gene matches: 0. Germline assignment: CDR1 MNHEY and CDR2 SVGEGT. The CDR3 has 12 residues. For the CDR3, the DNA is TGTGCCAGCAGGGACAGGAATCAGCCCCAGCATTTT. It translates to CASRDRNQPQHF.

About this clonotype: One end of the junction does not line up with germline, which may come from a read error. The genes are TRBV7-6 and TRBJ1-4; no firm D call. Germline CDR1 is SGHVS and CDR2 is FNYEAQ. The CDR3 has 13 residues. The CDR3 protein is CASRRVASEKLIF. The CDR3 region has the DNA TGTGCCAGCAGGAGGGTGGCGAGTGAAAAACTGATTTTT.

There are a few counts of this clonotype. The chain employs TRBV20-1 and TRBJ2-5; 7 nucleotides agree with TRBD1. CDR3 length equals 15 residues. The germline V gene has CDR1 DFQATT and CDR2 SNEGSKA (reference sequence). The junction had 7 bases not matched to a gene; V was cut back by 0 bases and J by 3 bases. The chain's CDR3 is CSARDPGQGEETQYF. CDR3 coding DNA: TGCAGTGCTAGAGATCCGGGGCAGGGGGAAGAGACCCAGTACTTC.

This clonotype has ten or more counts. Relative to the germline gene, one junction end is altered; a read error may explain this. The rearrangement links TRBV7-7 to TRBJ2-6; D may be TRBD1 or TRBD2 (5 bases each). CDR3 length: 19 residues. Germline V gene sequence: CDR1 SSHAT, CDR2 FNYEAQ (reference sequence). DNA for the CDR3: TGTGCTAGCAGCCCAGACCGAAGGGGCACTAGCTCTGGGGCCAACGTCCTGACTTTC. This translates into CASSPDRRGTSSGANVLTF. The complete variable domain, with remaining parts taken from reference TRBV7-7 and TRBJ2-6, reads GAGVSQSPRYKVTKRGQDVTLRCDPISSHATLYWYQQALGQGPEFLTYFNYEAQPDKSGLPSDRFSAERPEGSISTLTIQRTEQRDSAMYRCASSPDRRGTSSGANVLTFGAGSRLTVL.

V usage is TRBV6-1 and J usage is TRBJ1-1, with D perhaps TRBD1 (5 bases). V gave up 3 bases and J gave up 1 base, with 9 bases separating them. CDR1 is MNHNS and CDR2 is SASEGT in the germline V gene. The CDR3 extends over 14 amino acids. Written as DNA, the CDR3 is TGTGCCAGCAGTGATACAGGAGGGAACACTGAAGCTTTCTTT. As protein: CASSDTGGNTEAFF.

The table lists this clonotype with a few counts. This sequence joins TRBV29-1 and TRBJ2-2; a weak D match, TRBD2 (5 bases). Germline values: CDR1 SQVTM, CDR2 ANQGSEA. The CDR3 runs 13 residues. The V gene lost 7 bases and the J gene lost 0 bases, with 9 bases spanning the gap. The CDR3 region has the DNA TGCAGCGCCGGACTGACGAACACCGGGGAGCTGTTTTTT. Protein sequence: CSAGLTNTGELFF.

Only a few counts were recorded for this clonotype. This chain uses TRBV12-3 or TRBV12-4 with TRBJ1-1; D possibly corresponds to TRBD1 (5 bases). CDR3 length: 14 residues. V lost 5 bases and J 1 base, leaving 11 bases between the germline ends. The CDR3 DNA follows: TGTGCCAGCAGTAAGCTCCAGGGGAACACTGAAGCTTTCTTT. Translated, it gives CASSKLQGNTEAFF.

This clonotype was seen a few times. The chain has TRBV29-1 and TRBJ1-1; no clear D. CDR1 is SQVTM, CDR2 ANQGSEA, per germline. The ends were cut back, 4 bases at V and 1 base at J, with 10 bases in the middle. This CDR3 is built from 13 residues. CDR3 in DNA: TGCAGCGTTGCTAGAGGGCAGAACACTGAAGCTTTCTTT. Translating it yields CSVARGQNTEAFF.

The genes are TRBV7-9 and TRBJ1-1; a possible D gene is TRBD1 (5 bases). V was pared by 4 bases and J by 0 bases, with 9 bases between. The CDR3 totals 14 residues. Per germline, CDR1 SEHNR and CDR2 FQNEAQ (reference sequence). The CDR3 spells CASSWGSMNTEAFF. In nucleotides, the CDR3 is TGTGCCAGCAGCTGGGGGTCCATGAACACTGAAGCTTTCTTT.

The rearrangement joins TRBV7-9 to TRBJ1-2; D call uncertain. Germline CDR1 reads SEHNR; CDR2 reads FQNEAQ (reference sequence). This CDR3 has 15 amino acids. V lost 1 base, J lost 4 bases, and 13 bases lay in between. The CDR3 nucleotides read TGTGCCAGCAGCTTAGATGTAGGTGGCGGCTATGGCTACACCTTC. Protein product: CASSLDVGGGYGYTF.

This clonotype has only a few counts. V gene TRBV25-1 combines with J gene TRBJ2-6; D is uncertain. The CDR3 has 16 residues. The ends were cut back, 1 base at V and 0 bases at J, with 7 bases in the middle. Germline V lookup: CDR1 MGHDK, CDR2 SYGVNS. Here the CDR3 reads CASSESGSSGANVLTF. DNA for the CDR3: TGTGCCAGCAGTGAATCCGGTTCCTCTGGGGCCAACGTCCTGACTTTC.

This clonotype showed up just a few times. The V gene is TRBV5-1, the J gene TRBJ1-2; D might be TRBD1 (5 bases). This CDR3 region has 13 residues. Germline values: CDR1 SGHRS, CDR2 YFSETQ. The V end was cut by 4 bases, the J end by 6 bases, with 13 bases between. The CDR3 bases are TGCGCCAGCAGCCAAGACAGTAGCCATGGCTACACCTTC. This gives the protein CASSQDSSHGYTF.

The V call is TRBV28, the J call TRBJ2-5; the D is unclear. The length of the CDR3 is 10 residues. Looked up from germline, CDR1 is MDHEN and CDR2 is SYDVKM. The V end lost 5 bases, the J end lost 4 bases, and 2 bases lay between the germline ends. CDR3 protein: CASSTETQYF. The CDR3 bases are TGTGCCAGCAGTACAGAGACCCAGTACTTC.

This clonotype has just a few counts. The rearrangement joins TRBV5-1 to TRBJ2-7; D possibly corresponds to TRBD1 (6 bases). Germline loops: CDR1 SGHRS, CDR2 YFSETQ. Trimming took off 0 bases at V and 3 bases at J, with 13 bases between the two ends. There are 15 residues in the CDR3. The CDR3 region has the DNA TGCGCCAGCAGCTTGGCCGGGACACCAAACTACGAGCAGTACTTC. Protein product: CASSLAGTPNYEQYF.

This clonotype was seen more than once but under ten times. V is TRBV7-9 and J is TRBJ2-3; 8 bases map to TRBD2. This CDR3 comprises 12 residues. CDR1 and CDR2 from the germline V gene are SEHNR and FQNEAQ (reference sequence). The J segment lost 9 bases and the V segment lost 5 bases, leaving 4 bases of the junction unmatched. CDR3 loop: CASSPWTSTQYF. The CDR3 nucleotides are TGTGCCAGCAGCCCCTGGACTAGCACGCAGTATTTT.

The chain employs TRBV13 and TRBJ2-7; perhaps TRBD1 as D (6 bases). The V gene's germline CDR1 is PRHDT and CDR2 FYEKMQ (reference sequence). The length of the CDR3 is 15 residues. Trimming removed 4 bases at V and 4 bases at J, with 17 bases between. The chain's CDR3 is CASSSQAQGSYEQYV. In DNA form, the CDR3 reads TGTGCCAGCAGCTCCCAGGCACAGGGTAGTTACGAGCAGTACGTC.

This clonotype showed up just a few times. The rearrangement links TRBV6-6 to TRBJ2-5, with 12 positions matching TRBD2. This CDR3 has 17 residues. Germline-derived CDR1 and CDR2 are MNHNY and SVGAGI (reference sequence). With 6 bases clipped from V and 5 bases from J, the junction kept 13 bases outside the gene matches. CDR3 DNA sequence: TGTGCCAGCAGCCACGGGCTAGCGGGGGGGCCGGGGGAGACCCAGTACTTC. It is translated as CASSHGLAGGPGETQYF.